This is a list of T cell receptor beta chains from one sample in a study of metastatic and nonmetastatic thyroid tumors. TCRdb re-processed the PCR reads through MiXCR. The table has 30,000 to 45,000 clones, under 40% seen once; the top ten hold roughly 16%. The sequenced material came from tumor tissue. These receptors were collected from a female donor with papillary thyroid cancer or a benign thyroid nodule (not recorded which). Some clones in this sample may be carry-over from other donors' samples. The CDR3 runs from the conserved cysteine through the conserved F or W. Each record gives: D gene, clone size, J gene, V gene, CDR3 protein, CDR3 DNA. The D gene is left open where the match is weak. A clone size is listed for some rows: how often the clone was seen (once, few, many), or a class if it is expanded.

>.|few|TRBJ1-2|TRBV28
CASSPGLRYGYTF
TGTGCCAGCAGTCCGGGACTGCGCTATGGCTACACCTTC
>.|few|TRBJ2-6|TRBV13
CASSRGLIGLDSGANVLTF
TGTGCCAGCAGCCGCGGGCTGATCGGTCTTGACTCTGGGGCCAACGTCCTGACTTTC
>.|.|TRBJ2-1|TRBV5-1
CASSLADRGHEQFF
TGCGCCAGCAGCTTGGCGGATAGGGGCCATGAGCAGTTCTTC
>TRBD1|.|TRBJ1-6|TRBV7-2
CASSIRQGDSPLHF
TGTGCCAGCAGCATTCGACAGGGGGATTCACCCCTCCACTTT
>TRBD2|few|TRBJ2-3|TRBV12-3/TRBV12-4
CASISGRGDTQYF
TGTGCCAGCATTAGCGGGAGAGGAGATACGCAGTATTTT
>TRBD1|.|TRBJ1-2|TRBV5-1
CASSKILTGPANYGYTF
TGCGCCAGCAGCAAGATTCTGACAGGGCCGGCTAACTATGGCTACACCTTC
>.|few|TRBJ2-1|TRBV6-6
CASSYSSEGGNEQFF
TGTGCCAGCAGTTACTCCTCGGAAGGGGGCAATGAGCAGTTCTTC
>TRBD2|.|TRBJ2-7|TRBV20-1
CSAREGSGSSYEQYF
TGCAGTGCTAGAGAGGGTAGCGGGAGTTCGTACGAGCAGTACTTC
>.|few|TRBJ2-3|TRBV6-1
CASSRSGRDTQYF
TGTGCCAGCAGCAGATCCGGGCGAGATACGCAGTATTTT
>.|.|TRBJ1-6|TRBV14
CASSQGGTLHF
TGTGCCAGCAGCCAAGGTGGGACACTCCACTTT
>TRBD2|few|TRBJ2-3|TRBV6-4
CASSLAGGWDTQYF
TGTGCCAGCAGTTTAGCGGGGGGATGGGATACGCAGTATTTT
>.|few|TRBJ1-1|TRBV27
CASSLGQNTEAFF
TGTGCCAGCAGTTTAGGCCAGAACACTGAAGCTTTCTTT
>TRBD1|.|TRBJ1-1|TRBV2
CASSRQGHTEAFF
TGTGCCAGCAGCCGACAGGGGCACACTGAAGCTTTCTTT
>TRBD2|few|TRBJ2-1|TRBV27
CASSPGLAGDNEQFF
TGTGCCAGCAGTCCAGGACTAGCGGGAGACAATGAGCAGTTCTTC
>.|.|TRBJ1-1|TRBV5-1
CASGLEDGHTEAFF
TGCGCCAGCGGCTTGGAGGACGGACACACTGAAGCTTTCTTT
>.|.|TRBJ2-3|TRBV7-2
CASSLVASTDTQYF
TGTGCCAGCAGCTTAGTCGCAAGCACAGATACGCAGTATTTT
>.|.|TRBJ1-3|TRBV5-1
CASSLGGASSGNTIYF
TGCGCCAGCAGCTTAGGGGGGGCTTCCTCTGGAAACACCATATATTTT
>TRBD1|medium-sized|TRBJ1-5|TRBV6-6
CASSYRPRDRDSYSNQPQHF
TGTGCCAGCAGTTATAGGCCCCGGGACAGGGATTCATATAGCAATCAGCCCCAGCATTTT
>.|few|TRBJ2-3|TRBV6-1
CASSENGLQNTQYF
TGTGCCAGCAGTGAAAATGGGTTGCAAAATACGCAGTATTTT
>.|few|TRBJ2-5|TRBV11-1
CASSLDMYQETQYF
TGTGCCAGCAGCTTAGATATGTACCAAGAGACCCAGTACTTC
>TRBD2|few|TRBJ2-1|TRBV7-6
CASSLVGAGSGGYNEQFF
TGTGCCAGCAGCCTAGTCGGGGCTGGTAGCGGGGGGTACAATGAGCAGTTCTTC
>.|.|TRBJ2-3|TRBV28
CASSSGPTLDTQYF
TGTGCCAGCAGTTCGGGACCCACACTCGATACGCAGTATTTT
>.|.|TRBJ2-5|TRBV12-3/TRBV12-4
CASSRIDKGETQYF
TGTGCCAGCAGCCGGATTGACAAAGGGGAGACCCAGTACTTC
>.|.|TRBJ1-1|TRBV5-1
CASSTRGSTEAFF
TGCGCCAGCAGCACCAGGGGATCCACTGAAGCTTTCTTT
>.|.|TRBJ2-3|TRBV30
CAWSYSFDSPGPTDTQYF
TGTGCCTGGAGTTATTCTTTCGACAGCCCGGGACCCACAGATACGCAGTATTTT
>.|few|TRBJ2-3|TRBV11-2
CASSLGPGVNTQYF
TGTGCCAGCAGCTTAGGGCCCGGAGTAAATACGCAGTATTTT
>.|few|TRBJ1-2|TRBV28
CASTKQSTYYGYTF
TGTGCCAGCACCAAACAGAGCACCTACTATGGCTACACCTTC
>TRBD1|.|TRBJ2-1|TRBV11-1
CASSSRQGPYNEQFF
TGTGCCAGCAGCTCCCGACAGGGGCCCTACAATGAGCAGTTCTTC
>.|.|TRBJ1-6|TRBV5-1
CASSLKAGNSPLHF
TGCGCCAGCAGCTTGAAGGCAGGGAATTCACCCCTCCACTTT
>.|.|TRBJ1-1|TRBV19
CASSISREMTEAFF
TGTGCCAGTAGTATATCCAGGGAAATGACTGAAGCTTTCTTT
>.|few|TRBJ1-2|TRBV2
CASSEWGDAYGYTF
TGTGCCAGCAGTGAGTGGGGGGACGCCTATGGCTACACCTTC
>TRBD2|.|TRBJ2-1|TRBV7-9
CASSLLLAQNEQFF
TGTGCCAGCAGCTTATTACTAGCGCAGAATGAGCAGTTCTTC
>TRBD1|once|TRBJ1-2|TRBV30
CAWTLLGQGTYGYTF
TGTGCCTGGACCCTTTTGGGACAGGGAACATATGGCTACACCTTC